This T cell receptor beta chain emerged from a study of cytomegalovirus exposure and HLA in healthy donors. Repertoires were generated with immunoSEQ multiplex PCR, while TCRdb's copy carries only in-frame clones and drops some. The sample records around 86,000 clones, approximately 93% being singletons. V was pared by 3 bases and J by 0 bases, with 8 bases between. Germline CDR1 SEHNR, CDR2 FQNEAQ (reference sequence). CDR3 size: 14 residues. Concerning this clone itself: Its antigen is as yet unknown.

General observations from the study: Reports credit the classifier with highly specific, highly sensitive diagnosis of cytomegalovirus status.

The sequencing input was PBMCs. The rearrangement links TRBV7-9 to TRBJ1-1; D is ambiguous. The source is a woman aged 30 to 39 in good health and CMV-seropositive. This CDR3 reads CASSFQTVNTEAFF. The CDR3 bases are TGTGCCAGCAGCTTTCAAACAGTGAACACTGAAGCTTTCTTT. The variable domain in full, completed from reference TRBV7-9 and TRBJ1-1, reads DTGVSQNPRHKITKRGQNVTFRCDPISEHNRLYWYRQTLGQGPEFLTYFQNEAQLEKSRLLSDRFSAERPKGSFSTLEIQRTEQGDSAMYLCASSFQTVNTEAFFGQGTRLTVV.